These 16 T cell receptor beta chains were all obtained from the same sample, sequenced in a study of blood T cell repertoires in COVID-19 (TCRdb year 2020). Receptor libraries were prepared by the immunoSEQ multiplex PCR assay. This immuneACCESS table, as held by TCRdb, lists in-frame sequences with V and J called but not all clones. Of the missing ones, under half trace to an unresolved V gene in checked studies; the others have no known cause. The sample has under 250,000 clones on record, approximately 78% of them singletons. Together, the top ten hold over 4% of the sample. Sequencing was carried out using peripheral blood. These receptor sequences come from a woman aged 70 to 79 with COVID-19, enrolled during active disease.

This clone was detected a few times. The rearrangement uses TRBV11-2 and TRBJ1-2; unclear D gene. CDR1 SGHAT and CDR2 FQNNGV come from the germline V gene. V was trimmed by 5 bases and J by 8 bases, leaving 12 bases between them. This CDR3 has 12 amino acids. As DNA, the CDR3 is TGTGCCAGCAGCCTGTCTGGGGAGGGCTACACCTTC. Translating it yields CASSLSGEGYTF.

The chain is built from TRBV4-2 and TRBJ1-2; TRBD1 matches 11 bases. Germline assignment: CDR1 LGHNA and CDR2 YNFKEQ. Trimming cost V 0 bases and J 6 bases; bases outside gene matches: 18. This CDR3 is 20 amino acids long. This CDR3 reads CASSQDLWGQGGRRRDGYTF. Written as DNA, the CDR3 is TGTGCCAGCAGCCAAGATTTGTGGGGACAGGGGGGAAGACGGCGAGATGGCTACACCTTC.

The J gene is TRBJ2-3, the V gene TRBV30, with TRBD2 identical over 14 bases. V lost 0 bases to trimming and J lost 5 bases; unmatched junction nucleotides: 4. Germline V gene lookup returns CDR1 GTSNPN and CDR2 SVGIG (reference sequence). This CDR3 has 16 residues. CDR3: CAWSVKGTSGRDTQYF. The CDR3, as DNA: TGTGCCTGGAGTGTAAAAGGGACTAGCGGGAGAGATACGCAGTATTTT.

V is TRBV7-2 and J is TRBJ1-5; no clear D. Trimming stripped 1 base from V and 4 bases from J, with 8 bases between. The CDR3 has 14 amino acids. Germline V gene data show CDR1 as SGHTA and CDR2 as FQGNSA. The CDR3 protein is CASSLEAGNQPQHF. Written as DNA, the CDR3 is TGTGCCAGCAGCTTAGAAGCAGGTAATCAGCCCCAGCATTTT.

This rearrangement joins TRBV5-1 to TRBJ1-2; D is undetermined. The CDR3 has 14 residues. Germline lookup yields CDR1 SGHRS and CDR2 YFSETQ. Trimming removed 0 bases from V and 3 bases from J, with 9 bases in between. The CDR3 sequence: CASSLGSVDYGYTF. CDR3 coding DNA: TGCGCCAGCAGCTTGGGTTCGGTGGACTATGGCTACACCTTC. Together with reference TRBV5-1 and TRBJ1-2, the CDR3 gives the full variable domain: KAGVTQTPRYLIKTRGQQVTLSCSPISGHRSVSWYQQTPGQGLQFLFEYFSETQRNKGNFPGRFSGRQFSNSRSEMNVSTLELGDSALYLCASSLGSVDYGYTFGSGTRLTVV.

V gene TRBV19 combines with J gene TRBJ2-1, with 9 bases fitting TRBD2. The CDR3 has 15 residues. Germline V gene sequence: CDR1 LNHDA, CDR2 SQIVND (reference sequence). J was trimmed by 8 bases and V by 7 bases; bases with no gene match: 12. DNA of the CDR3: TGTGCCAGTACCCTGGGGGCTAGCGGGATGGATGAGCAGTTCTTC. Its translation: CASTLGASGMDEQFF.

V usage is TRBV5-4 and J usage is TRBJ2-2; possible D gene TRBD2, 5 bases. With 7 bases removed from V and 5 bases from J, the gap between germline ends came to 15 bases. CDR1 and CDR2 from the germline V gene are SGHNT and YYREEE (reference sequence). CDR3 size: 14 residues. The CDR3 reads CASGRERVTGELFF. The CDR3 DNA is TGTGCCAGCGGCCGGGAACGGGTGACCGGGGAGCTGTTTTTT. Supplemented by reference TRBV5-4 and TRBJ2-2, the full variable domain reads ETGVTQSPTHLIKTRGQQVTLRCSSQSGHNTVSWYQQALGQGPQFIFQYYREEENGRGNFPPRFSGLQFPNYSSELNVNALELDDSALYLCASGRERVTGELFFGEGSRLTVL.

The rearrangement links TRBV2 to TRBJ1-1; a possible D gene is TRBD1 (5 bases). This CDR3 has 15 residues. The V and J ends lost 6 bases and 1 base respectively, with 15 bases between them. Germline V gives CDR1 SNHLY, CDR2 FYNNEI. CDR3 coding DNA: TGTGCCAGCAGCCCTGCGGGACTGGCGAACACTGAAGCTTTCTTT. The encoded protein is CASSPAGLANTEAFF.

This rearrangement joins TRBV6-5 to TRBJ2-7, with TRBD2 identical over 12 bases. The CDR3 extends over 15 amino acids. Germline trimming cut 8 bases from V and 2 bases from J; bases unmatched to any gene: 7. CDR1 and CDR2 from the germline V gene are MNHEY and SVGAGI. The CDR3 loop reads CASRPGLAGTYEQYF. In DNA, the CDR3 is TGTGCCAGCCGTCCGGGACTAGCGGGCACCTACGAGCAGTACTTC.

The V gene is TRBV7-2, the J gene TRBJ1-4; 10 bases agree with TRBD1. With 4 bases clipped from V and 7 bases from J, the junction kept 6 bases outside the gene matches. The CDR3 totals 15 residues. Germline CDR1 reads SGHTA; CDR2 reads FQGNSA. CDR3 region: CASSYRQGAGEKLFF. DNA for the CDR3: TGTGCCAGCAGCTACCGACAGGGGGCGGGTGAAAAACTGTTTTTT. Full variable domain (rest looked up from reference TRBV7-2 and TRBJ1-4): GAGVSQSPSNKVTEKGKDVELRCDPISGHTALYWYRQSLGQGLEFLIYFQGNSAPDKSGLPSDRFSAERTGGSVSTLTIQRTQQEDSAVYLCASSYRQGAGEKLFFGSGTQLSVL.

V is TRBV28 and J is TRBJ2-7; 7 bases map to TRBD1. CDR1 and CDR2 from the germline V gene are MDHEN and SYDVKM. This CDR3 comprises 14 residues. The J segment lost 1 base and the V segment lost 6 bases, leaving 6 bases of the junction unmatched. The CDR3, as DNA: TGTGCCAGCAGGGCTAGACAGGGATCCTACGAGCAGTACTTC. Its protein is CASRARQGSYEQYF.

V usage is TRBV5-1 and J usage is TRBJ1-6; D may be TRBD1 (5 bases). Germline V gives CDR1 SGHRS, CDR2 YFSETQ. V lost 0 bases and J 7 bases, leaving 11 bases between the germline ends. The CDR3 totals 15 residues. This chain's CDR3 is CASSLVSGGNSPLHF. The CDR3 region has the DNA TGCGCCAGCAGCTTGGTATCTGGGGGGAATTCACCCCTCCACTTT.

This clone has only one observation. This chain uses TRBV7-2 with TRBJ1-1; 8 nucleotides match TRBD1. The V and J ends lost 2 bases and 0 bases, in that order; junction bases with no gene match: 8. Germline loops: CDR1 SGHTA, CDR2 FQGNSA. The CDR3 runs to 17 residues. The chain's CDR3 is CASSLSLTGELNTEAFF. The CDR3 region has the DNA TGTGCCAGCAGCTTATCACTGACAGGGGAACTGAACACTGAAGCTTTCTTT.

In its sample, this clone was seen once. V gene TRBV24-1 combines with J gene TRBJ2-3, with 10 bases that match TRBD2. Germline CDR1 and CDR2: KGHDR and SFDVKD. J was trimmed by 5 bases and V by 7 bases; bases with no gene match: 8. The CDR3 covers 15 residues. CDR3 residues: CATRSSGRAGDTQYF. CDR3 in DNA: TGTGCCACCAGGTCGAGCGGGAGGGCAGGAGATACGCAGTATTTT.

This clone was seen a handful of times. Distinct nucleotide sequences in the sample also encode this CDR3. The genes are TRBV14 and TRBJ1-1; 9 bases are shared with TRBD1. Trimming at V came to 3 bases and at J to 5 bases, leaving 1 base not matched to a gene. Germline V lookup: CDR1 SGHDN, CDR2 FVKESK. This CDR3 has 13 amino acids. The CDR3 here is CASSQDRGTEAFF. In DNA form, the CDR3 reads TGTGCCAGCAGCCAGGACAGGGGAACTGAAGCTTTCTTT.

The chain uses TRBV6-2 or TRBV6-3 and TRBJ1-2, with D hard to call. CDR1 MNHEY and CDR2 SVGEGT come from the germline V gene. V was shortened by 0 bases and J by 4 bases, with 12 bases between the two germline ends. The CDR3 covers 15 residues. This chain's CDR3 is CASSYSGGSTYGYTF. The CDR3 coding sequence is TGTGCCAGCAGTTACTCAGGCGGCAGCACCTATGGCTACACCTTC.